One and the same sample provided the 21 T cell receptor beta chains below, sequenced in a study of beta chain features in type 1 diabetes. The study, taken as a whole, reports: In every one of the four CD4+ subsets, TCRB CDR3s were moderately but significantly shorter in Type 1 diabetes patients.

These receptors' targets are unknown. Expressed TCRB transcripts were sequenced because the isolated RNA had all been reverse transcribed beforehand. TCRdb's copy holds only in-frame clones and misses some; the assay was immunoSEQ multiplex PCR. The sample lists around 250,000 clones; about 15% were seen once. Sequencing used naive CD4+ T cells from blood. These receptors all stem from a man in his thirties or forties with type 1 diabetes.

This clone was seen a handful of times. V is TRBV19 and J is TRBJ1-1; 7 positions match TRBD1. Germline trimming cut 6 bases from V and 8 bases from J; bases unmatched to any gene: 9. The germline V gene has CDR1 LNHDA and CDR2 SQIVND (reference sequence). CDR3 size: 13 residues. The CDR3 nucleotides read TGTGCCAGTAGGCTCCGACAGGGACCAGAAGCTTTCTTT. Its translation: CASRLRQGPEAFF.

The sample holds a few counts of this clone. The chain has TRBV28 and TRBJ1-2; possible D gene TRBD1, 5 bases. Trimming removed 4 bases from V and 2 bases from J, with 8 bases in between. Germline assignment: CDR1 MDHEN and CDR2 SYDVKM. This CDR3 contains 13 residues. CDR3 coding DNA: TGTGCCAGCAGTTCGACAGAGAACTATGGCTACACCTTC. Translated, it gives CASSSTENYGYTF.

This clone came up a few times. The chain links TRBV11-2 to TRBJ2-1, with a possible D match to TRBD2 (7 bases). V was cut by 5 bases and J by 2 bases, with 13 bases left in between. Germline-derived CDR1 and CDR2 are SGHAT and FQNNGV. This CDR3 is 15 amino acids long. As DNA, the CDR3 is TGTGCCAGCAGCGAACAGGGAGGGACCTACAATGAGCAGTTCTTC. This codes for CASSEQGGTYNEQFF.

The genes are TRBV6-1 and TRBJ2-1; no clear D. Deletions cut 3 bases from V and 3 bases from J, with 9 bases between. The CDR3 is 14 amino acids. Per the germline V gene, CDR1 is MNHNS and CDR2 is SASEGT. DNA for the CDR3: TGTGCCAGCAGTGATCACAACTACTACAATGAGCAGTTCTTC. Amino acids: CASSDHNYYNEQFF.

The chain is built from TRBV6-5 and TRBJ2-3; D not resolved. The CDR3 has 13 amino acids. V lost 6 bases, J lost 1 base, and 8 bases lay in between. In germline, CDR1 is MNHEY, CDR2 SVGAGI. For the CDR3, the DNA is TGTGCCAGCAGGCCCGGTGGCACAGATACGCAGTATTTT. Protein: CASRPGGTDTQYF.

The V gene is TRBV19, the J gene TRBJ1-2; D perhaps matches TRBD1 (6 bases). V shed 6 bases and J shed 6 bases, with 14 bases lying between them. Germline lookup yields CDR1 LNHDA and CDR2 SQIVND (reference sequence). The CDR3 has 13 amino acids. CDR3 region: CASRRTDVHGYTF. Here the CDR3 DNA reads TGTGCCAGTAGGCGGACAGACGTCCATGGCTACACCTTC.

The chain employs TRBV4-2 and TRBJ1-4; TRBD1 might be the D (6 bases). Looked up from germline, CDR1 is LGHNA and CDR2 is YNFKEQ. The V gene lost 0 bases and the J gene lost 7 bases, with 9 bases spanning the gap. The CDR3 extends over 14 amino acids. CDR3 bases: TGTGCCAGCAGCCAAGAGGGGGGGCGTGAAAAACTGTTTTTT. Translating it yields CASSQEGGREKLFF.

CDR3 nucleotide sequence: TGTGCCAGCTCACCCCTTAGCGGGAGTAAAGCAGATACGCAGTATTTT. This codes for CASSPLSGSKADTQYF. The chain is built from TRBV18 and TRBJ2-3; 9 bases line up with TRBD2. Germline CDR1 reads KGHSH; CDR2 reads LQKENI. V gave up 3 bases and J gave up 4 bases; unmatched junction bases: 8. The CDR3 is 16 residues long.

The chain has TRBV6-5 and TRBJ1-2, with D perhaps matching TRBD1 (5 bases). The CDR3 totals 16 residues. Germline V gene lookup returns CDR1 MNHEY and CDR2 SVGAGI. Between the trimmed V and J ends, which lost 2 bases and 4 bases, there was a span of 17 bases. The CDR3, as DNA: TGTGCCAGCAGTTACGACCGGACAAGGACCTTCTATGGCTACACCTTC. This codes for CASSYDRTRTFYGYTF.

This sequence joins TRBV6-5 and TRBJ1-5; D gene unclear. CDR1 and CDR2 from the germline V gene are MNHEY and SVGAGI. The V gene lost 3 bases and the J gene lost 4 bases, with 7 bases spanning the gap. The length of the CDR3 is 13 residues. CDR3: CASSYNGNQPQHF. The DNA for the CDR3 is TGTGCCAGCAGTTATAACGGTAATCAGCCCCAGCATTTT.

The rearrangement uses TRBV27 and TRBJ2-5, with a tentative D call TRBD1 (6 bases). The germline gives CDR1 MNHEY, CDR2 SMNVEV (reference sequence). The CDR3 length is 15 residues. Trimming took off 4 bases at V and 8 bases at J, with 20 bases between the two ends. CDR3 in amino acids: CASSSTRGQPLTQYF. The CDR3 bases are TGTGCCAGCAGTTCCACCCGTGGACAGCCCCTCACCCAGTACTTC.

Of note for this clone: The sample holds other DNA sequences that translate to the same CDR3. CDR3 sequence: CASSLGGLGETQYF. DNA for the CDR3: TGCGCCAGCAGCTTGGGAGGTCTGGGAGAGACCCAGTACTTC. The chain carries TRBV5-1 and TRBJ2-5, with D hard to call. V was shortened by 0 bases and J by 4 bases, with 10 bases between the two germline ends. In germline, CDR1 is SGHRS, CDR2 YFSETQ. CDR3 size: 14 residues.

The rearrangement uses TRBV6-5 and TRBJ1-2; D not resolved. Deletions cut 8 bases from V and 7 bases from J, with 14 bases between. The germline V gene encodes CDR1 MNHEY and CDR2 SVGAGI. This CDR3 has 12 residues. CDR3 residues: CASSRGGFGYTF. The CDR3 region has the DNA TGTGCCAGCTCCCGGGGAGGCTTTGGCTACACCTTC.

The V gene is TRBV2, the J gene TRBJ1-1; 7 nucleotides agree with TRBD1. CDR1 and CDR2 from the germline V gene are SNHLY and FYNNEI. Trimming cost V 8 bases and J 2 bases; bases outside gene matches: 5. The CDR3 is 13 amino acids. CDR3 protein: CASWDSTNTEAFF. The DNA for the CDR3 is TGTGCCAGCTGGGACAGTACAAACACTGAAGCTTTCTTT.

This clone was picked up a small number of times. V usage is TRBV7-9 and J usage is TRBJ2-7; 10 positions agree with TRBD2. In germline, CDR1 is SEHNR, CDR2 FQNEAQ (reference sequence). The V and J ends lost 0 bases and 3 bases, in that order; junction bases with no gene match: 11. The CDR3 totals 18 residues. This CDR3 is CASSLAVPSGSGVYEQYF. CDR3 in DNA: TGTGCCAGCAGCTTAGCGGTCCCTAGCGGGAGTGGAGTCTACGAGCAGTACTTC.

The V call is TRBV30, the J call TRBJ1-2; D unresolved. CDR1 is GTSNPN and CDR2 is SVGIG in the germline V gene (reference sequence). V lost 2 bases, J lost 2 bases, and 12 bases lay in between. The CDR3 loop spans 14 amino acids. In nucleotides, the CDR3 is TGTGCCTGGAGTTTAGGTTCGAGGAACTATGGCTACACCTTC. Translation gives CAWSLGSRNYGYTF.

A few counts support this clone. This chain joins TRBV29-1 and TRBJ1-1; weak D call: TRBD1 (6 bases). The CDR3 runs 12 residues. V lost 8 bases to trimming and J lost 6 bases, with 16 bases between them. Per the germline V gene, CDR1 is SQVTM and CDR2 is ANQGSEA. CDR3 in amino acids: CSSKQGFAEAFF. CDR3 in DNA: TGCAGCAGTAAGCAGGGGTTTGCTGAAGCTTTCTTT.

This rearrangement joins TRBV11-3 to TRBJ2-2; unclear D gene. CDR1 and CDR2 (germline): SGHNT, YENEEA. V lost 1 base and J 1 base, leaving 10 bases between the germline ends. CDR3 length: 16 residues. The CDR3 region is CASSLGAHGNTGELFF. Here the CDR3 DNA reads TGTGCCAGCAGCTTAGGGGCTCACGGGAACACCGGGGAGCTGTTTTTT. Combining the CDR3 with reference TRBV11-3 and TRBJ2-2 gives the whole variable domain EAGVVQSPRYKIIEKKQPVAFWCNPISGHNTLYWYLQNLGQGPELLIRYENEEAVDDSQLPKDRFSAERLKGVDSTLKIQPAELGDSAVYLCASSLGAHGNTGELFFGEGSRLTVL.

This chain uses TRBV5-8 with TRBJ1-2, with D perhaps TRBD1 (5 bases). This CDR3 spans 12 amino acids. Trimming pared 6 bases from V and 3 bases from J, leaving 9 bases between. Germline loops: CDR1 SGHTS, CDR2 YDEGEE. Written as DNA, the CDR3 is TGTGCCAGCACGACAGACCACTATGGCTACACCTTC. It is translated as CASTTDHYGYTF.

This chain uses TRBV9 with TRBJ2-2; a weak D match, TRBD2 (7 bases). The CDR3 length is 16 residues. Deletions cut 1 base from V and 6 bases from J, with 16 bases between. Germline V gene sequence: CDR1 SGDLS, CDR2 YYNGEE. The CDR3 loop is CASSVTGRGAAGELFF. The CDR3 region has the DNA TGTGCCAGCAGCGTAACTGGTCGGGGGGCTGCCGGGGAGCTGTTTTTT.

The J gene is TRBJ2-7, the V gene TRBV6-6; D may be TRBD2 (5 bases). The V end lost 2 bases, the J end lost 0 bases, and 8 bases lay between the germline ends. Germline V gene sequence: CDR1 MNHNY, CDR2 SVGAGI (reference sequence). The CDR3 is 14 amino acids. CDR3 region: CASSYADSSYEQYF. In nucleotides, the CDR3 is TGTGCCAGCAGTTACGCGGACTCCTCCTACGAGCAGTACTTC.